This T cell receptor (beta chain) originates from a study of CD8+CD57+ T cells in acquired aplastic anemia. Across the study: The study obtained an average of around 3.4 ug of DNA from sorted CD4+ and CD8+ cells.

Investigators profiled TCR beta VDJ and CDR3 from genomic DNA template. TCRdb re-derived calls from the reads in MiXCR, one entry per CDR3 protein. The sample has about 160,000 distinct CDR3 sequences; about two thirds are singletons. The CDR3 length is 14 residues. Germline trimming cut 8 bases from V and 3 bases from J; bases unmatched to any gene: 8. Looked up from germline, CDR1 is ENHRY and CDR2 is SYGVKD. The authors sequenced patients whose flow cytometry had shown CD8+CD57+ cell expansion. Severe acquired aplastic anemia was diagnosed in all patients. Overall study results and limits: Patients and controls were found to share twenty-nine CD8+ CDR3 sequences.

With respect to this clonotype: Antigen specificity is unknown.

The J gene is TRBJ1-2, the V gene TRBV10-3; 8 nucleotides line up with TRBD1. The receptor comes from a human donor with aplastic anemia. The sequenced sample was sorted CD4+, CD8+, or CD8+CD57+ T cells (not recorded which) from PBMCs. CDR3 bases: TGTGCCATCCATCCCGACAGGGGCGACTATGGCTACACCTTC. Translation: CAIHPDRGDYGYTF.